The T cell receptor (beta chain) under discussion was sequenced for a study of prognosis after radiotherapy for stage I lung cancer. Study-wide background: Distant metastases struck a few patients a median of 7 months after radiotherapy; 15 showed no significant progression.

The trim removed 4 bases at V and 4 bases at J, leaving 0 bases unmatched. Germline assignment: CDR1 MGHRA and CDR2 YSYEKL. The CDR3 is 13 amino acids. The sample holds many counts of this clonotype. Every patient was node-negative on CT and PET/CT and lacked prior chemotherapy, radiotherapy or other malignancies. With two-round multiplex PCR, TCR beta CDR3 sequences were amplified from genomic DNA. First-round PCR amplification was performed with primers specific to each TRBV and TRBJ gene. MiXCR was run by TCRdb on the multiplex PCR reads, yielding one entry per CDR3 protein. Altogether 20,000 to 25,000 distinct CDR3 sequences are present, 35% to 45% being singletons, with the ten largest covering 30% to 35%.

Specimen: PBMCs, collected before or after stereotactic body radiation therapy (not recorded which). The V call is TRBV4-1, the J call TRBJ2-5, with TRBD2 matching 10 bases. The receptor was isolated from a donor over 45 with non-small cell lung cancer. The CDR3 loop is CASSRLAGETQYF. CDR3 DNA: TGCGCCAGCAGCCGACTAGCGGGAGAGACCCAGTACTTC.